A single sample gave rise to the 27 T cell receptor beta chains below, sequenced in a study of T cells in localized non-small cell lung cancer. Generated by immunoSEQ multiplex PCR, the TCRdb table keeps only in-frame clones and is missing some. The sample shows 52,000 or so clones, around 86% of them seen only once. Sequenced material: peripheral blood, taken before any cancer treatment. The receptors were gathered from a male donor older than 55 with stage III squamous cell lung carcinoma.

This rearrangement joins TRBV25-1 to TRBJ2-2, with D unclear. Germline assignment: CDR1 MGHDK and CDR2 SYGVNS. The ends were cut back, 3 bases at V and 1 base at J, with 9 bases in the middle. The CDR3 length is 15 residues. The CDR3: CASSDARVNTGELFF. The CDR3 DNA sequence: TGTGCCAGCAGTGACGCCCGGGTGAACACCGGGGAGCTGTTTTTT.

The chain links TRBV7-9 to TRBJ2-3, with 8 bases that match TRBD2. J gave up 0 bases and V 5 bases, and 7 bases lay outside the gene matches. This CDR3 is 16 amino acids long. The germline V gene encodes CDR1 SEHNR and CDR2 FQNEAQ (reference sequence). The CDR3 region is CASSPLLAASTDTQYF. The CDR3 nucleotides are TGTGCCAGCAGCCCGTTACTAGCGGCAAGCACAGATACGCAGTATTTT.

The rearrangement joins TRBV7-3 to TRBJ1-2; D gene unclear. The V end lost 10 bases, the J end lost 1 base, and 13 bases lay between the germline ends. The length of the CDR3 is 13 residues. Germline V gene sequence: CDR1 SGHTA, CDR2 FQGTGA. CDR3 sequence reads: CATAPDRNYGYTF. The CDR3 coding sequence is TGTGCCACCGCCCCGGACCGTAACTATGGCTACACCTTC. Drawing the rest from reference TRBV7-3 and TRBJ1-2, the complete variable domain is GAGVSQTPSNKVTEKGKYVELRCDPISGHTALYWYRQSLGQGPEFLIYFQGTGAADDSGLPNDRFFAVRPEGSVSTLKIQRTERGDSAVYLCATAPDRNYGYTFGSGTRLTVV.

The chain employs TRBV6-5 and TRBJ1-2; a possible D gene is TRBD1 (6 bases). This CDR3 has 13 amino acids. Germline-derived CDR1 and CDR2 are MNHEY and SVGAGI. V shed 6 bases and J shed 4 bases, with 12 bases lying between them. CDR3 loop: CASRLDSSYGYTF. The CDR3 DNA reads TGTGCCAGCAGGTTGGACAGCAGCTATGGCTACACCTTC.

The CDR3 nucleotides read TGTGCCACCACGCCGGGGGGAGGTGACAATGAGCAGTTCTTC. Its translation: CATTPGGGDNEQFF. The chain carries TRBV11-1 and TRBJ2-1, with TRBD2 matching 7 bases. V lost 10 bases to trimming and J lost 5 bases; unmatched junction nucleotides: 11. This CDR3 has 14 amino acids. Germline assignment: CDR1 SGHAT and CDR2 FQDESV (reference sequence). The full variable domain, with the rest looked up from reference TRBV11-1 and TRBJ2-1, is EAEVAQSPRYKITEKSQAVAFWCDPISGHATLYWYRQILGQGPELLVQFQDESVVDDSQLPKDRFSAERLKGVDSTLKIQPAELGDSAMYLCATTPGGGDNEQFFGPGTRLTVL.

The rearrangement links TRBV7-3 to TRBJ2-6, with D unresolved. The V gene lost 3 bases and the J gene lost 1 base, with 7 bases spanning the gap. Germline assignment: CDR1 SGHTA and CDR2 FQGTGA. The CDR3 extends over 15 amino acids. The CDR3 region has the DNA TGTGCCAGCAGCTTCGAGTCTTCTGGGGCCAACGTCCTGACTTTC. Translation gives CASSFESSGANVLTF.

The genes are TRBV4-3 and TRBJ1-4; no clear D. Germline CDR1 and CDR2: LGHNA and YSLEER. The ends were cut back, 5 bases at V and 3 bases at J, with 10 bases in the middle. This CDR3 is 14 amino acids long. CDR3 in amino acids: CASSAGRSNEKLFF. CDR3 coding DNA: TGCGCCAGCAGCGCGGGCAGGTCTAATGAAAAACTGTTTTTT.

The CDR3, as DNA: TGTGCCAGTAGTATAGAACTTAGCAATCAGCCCCAGCATTTT. This gives the protein CASSIELSNQPQHF. The V call is TRBV19, the J call TRBJ1-5; D unresolved. From germline, CDR1 is LNHDA and CDR2 SQIVND (reference sequence). Deletions cut 0 bases from V and 0 bases from J, with 3 bases between. CDR3 length: 14 residues.

The chain joins TRBV2 to TRBJ1-1, with 10 nucleotides matching TRBD1. Germline trimming cut 3 bases from V and 2 bases from J; bases unmatched to any gene: 6. The CDR3 sequence is 16 residues long. Per germline, CDR1 SNHLY and CDR2 FYNNEI. The CDR3 sequence: CASSDVGTGDNTEAFF. For the CDR3, the DNA is TGTGCCAGCAGTGACGTGGGGACAGGGGATAACACTGAAGCTTTCTTT.

This clone was seen a handful of times. The CDR3 DNA reads as TGTGCCAGCAGTTTTGGAACAGGGACTGGCTACACCTTC. Protein product: CASSFGTGTGYTF. The chain carries TRBV28 and TRBJ1-2; TRBD1 is a possible D gene (6 bases). CDR3 length equals 13 residues. The germline V gene has CDR1 MDHEN and CDR2 SYDVKM. V was pared by 3 bases and J by 7 bases, with 12 bases between.

This CDR3 reads CASTRGLPSTEAFF. Here the CDR3 DNA reads TGTGCCAGCACCCGGGGCCTTCCCAGCACTGAAGCTTTCTTT. V and J are TRBV5-8 and TRBJ1-1, with D possibly being TRBD1 (5 bases). The CDR3 runs 14 residues. The V gene lost 6 bases and the J gene lost 4 bases, with 16 bases spanning the gap. Germline V lookup: CDR1 SGHTS, CDR2 YDEGEE.

The V and J genes are TRBV11-2 and TRBJ2-1; the D is unclear. The CDR3 consists of 15 residues. The V gene lost 0 bases and the J gene lost 2 bases, with 8 bases spanning the gap. Germline CDR1 reads SGHAT; CDR2 reads FQNNGV. The CDR3 bases are TGTGCCAGCAGCTTAGAGCGGATTGCCTACAATGAGCAGTTCTTC. Translation: CASSLERIAYNEQFF. Full variable domain (remainder filled in from reference TRBV11-2 and TRBJ2-1): EAGVAQSPRYKIIEKRQSVAFWCNPISGHATLYWYQQILGQGPKLLIQFQNNGVVDDSQLPKDRFSAERLKGVDSTLKIQPAKLEDSAVYLCASSLERIAYNEQFFGPGTRLTVL.

V gene TRBV11-2 combines with J gene TRBJ2-7, with unresolved D. V was shortened by 5 bases and J by 6 bases, with 11 bases between the two germline ends. The CDR3 totals 12 residues. The germline V gene encodes CDR1 SGHAT and CDR2 FQNNGV. CDR3 DNA: TGTGCCAGCAGCCCGCTATCCGCCGAGCAGTACTTC. Translating it yields CASSPLSAEQYF.

Notes on this clone: The sample contains more than one DNA sequence encoding this CDR3. The genes are TRBV7-9 and TRBJ1-2; D gene uncertain. Trimming cost V 8 bases and J 8 bases, with 15 bases left between them. The germline gives CDR1 SEHNR, CDR2 FQNEAQ (reference sequence). This CDR3 has 12 residues. The DNA of the CDR3 is TGTGCCAGCGCGGGGTGGGCGACGGGCTACACCTTC. The encoded protein is CASAGWATGYTF.

V is TRBV2 and J is TRBJ2-2; no definite D call. This CDR3 has 15 amino acids. V lost 1 base and J 4 bases, leaving 10 bases between the germline ends. Germline values: CDR1 SNHLY, CDR2 FYNNEI. Written as DNA, the CDR3 is TGTGCCAGCAGTGAAGACGGGCGGCCCACCGGGGAGCTGTTTTTT. As protein: CASSEDGRPTGELFF. Looking up the rest from reference TRBV2 and TRBJ2-2 gives the full variable domain: EPEVTQTPSHQVTQMGQEVILRCVPISNHLYFYWYRQILGQKVEFLVSFYNNEISEKSEIFDDQFSVERPDGSNFTLKIRSTKLEDSAMYFCASSEDGRPTGELFFGEGSRLTVL.

The chain has TRBV9 and TRBJ1-5; D gene unclear. The CDR3 is 15 amino acids. The ends were cut back, 6 bases at V and 0 bases at J, with 13 bases in the middle. From germline, CDR1 is SGDLS and CDR2 YYNGEE. As DNA, the CDR3 is TGTGCCAGCATCCCCCCGGTAGGTAGCAATCAGCCCCAGCATTTT. Amino acid sequence: CASIPPVGSNQPQHF.

This CDR3 is CASRNVADADTQYF. The CDR3 DNA reads TGTGCCAGCAGGAACGTAGCGGATGCAGATACGCAGTATTTT. V and J are TRBV6-6 and TRBJ2-3; the D gene is possibly TRBD2 (6 bases). CDR1 is MNHNY and CDR2 is SVGAGI in the germline V gene (reference sequence). The CDR3 is 14 residues long. V gave up 6 bases and J gave up 4 bases, with 14 bases separating them.

This clone was detected once. V gene TRBV6-5 combines with J gene TRBJ2-5, with D perhaps matching TRBD1 (6 bases). The germline V gene encodes CDR1 MNHEY and CDR2 SVGAGI. V was shortened by 5 bases and J by 5 bases, with 12 bases between the two germline ends. The CDR3 consists of 13 residues. This CDR3 is CASSPGTRETQYF. The CDR3 DNA reads as TGTGCCAGCAGTCCGGGGACACGGGAGACCCAGTACTTC.

V and J are TRBV5-1 and TRBJ1-3; tentatively, D is TRBD1 (5 bases). Trimming took off 5 bases at V and 4 bases at J, with 13 bases between the two ends. The CDR3 spans 14 residues. Looked up from germline, CDR1 is SGHRS and CDR2 is YFSETQ. The CDR3, as DNA: TGCGCCAGCAGAGGGGTTCCGGGCGGAAACACCATATATTTT. It specifies CASRGVPGGNTIYF.

This clone was counted a few times. The chain combines TRBV30 with TRBJ1-2, with D hard to call. The germline V gene encodes CDR1 GTSNPN and CDR2 SVGIG (reference sequence). V was pared by 8 bases and J by 4 bases, with 14 bases between. This CDR3 has 12 amino acids. The CDR3 DNA is TGTGCCCTCCGACCCTTATCCTATGGCTACACCTTC. Translated: CALRPLSYGYTF. Full variable domain (remainder filled in from reference TRBV30 and TRBJ1-2): SQTIHQWPATLVQPVGSPLSLECTVEGTSNPNLYWYRQAAGRGLQLLFYSVGIGQISSEVPQNLSASRPQDRQFILSSKKLLLSDSGFYLCALRPLSYGYTFGSGTRLTVV.

The chain employs TRBV29-1 and TRBJ2-1; the match to TRBD2 covers 9 bases. The CDR3 contains 14 residues. Germline V lookup: CDR1 SQVTM, CDR2 ANQGSEA. The ends lost 4 bases at V and 7 bases at J; junction bases unmatched: 8. As DNA, the CDR3 is TGCAGCGTTGTTGGCGGGAGGGCCGAAAATGAGCAGTTCTTC. It specifies CSVVGGRAENEQFF.

V and J are TRBV5-1 and TRBJ2-7; TRBD2 might be the D (6 bases). The CDR3 is made up of 18 amino acids. Germline V gene lookup returns CDR1 SGHRS and CDR2 YFSETQ. The germline V and J ends were trimmed by 4 bases and 2 bases, with 25 bases remaining between them. CDR3 amino acids: CASSRTVTAGLSPYEQYF. The CDR3 DNA reads TGCGCCAGCAGCCGGACCGTCACCGCGGGGTTAAGTCCCTACGAGCAGTACTTC. Full variable domain (missing parts from reference TRBV5-1 and TRBJ2-7): KAGVTQTPRYLIKTRGQQVTLSCSPISGHRSVSWYQQTPGQGLQFLFEYFSETQRNKGNFPGRFSGRQFSNSRSEMNVSTLELGDSALYLCASSRTVTAGLSPYEQYFGPGTRLTVT.

The J gene is TRBJ2-2, the V gene TRBV7-3; 8 bases align to TRBD1. Germline loops: CDR1 SGHTA, CDR2 FQGTGA. This CDR3 region has 14 residues. V shed 5 bases and J 6 bases; nucleotides not matched to a gene: 5. The CDR3 DNA follows: TGTGCCAGCAGCGTTCACAGGGGGTCCGGGGAGCTGTTTTTT. This encodes CASSVHRGSGELFF.

A few counts support this clone. V usage is TRBV6-6 and J usage is TRBJ2-7; maybe TRBD2 (5 bases). The CDR3 has 12 residues. Trimming removed 6 bases at V and 7 bases at J, with 13 bases between. The germline V gene encodes CDR1 MNHNY and CDR2 SVGAGI (reference sequence). CDR3 residues: CASRQEDWEQYF. For the CDR3, the DNA is TGTGCCAGCAGGCAGGAGGATTGGGAGCAGTACTTC.

The rearrangement uses TRBV4-1 and TRBJ2-5; D ambiguous. There are 13 residues in the CDR3. Germline CDR1 MGHRA, CDR2 YSYEKL. Trimming took 0 bases from V and 4 from J, leaving 6 bases between them. In DNA, the CDR3 is TGCGCCAGCAGCCAAGAAATGGGAGAGACCCAGTACTTC. Translating gives CASSQEMGETQYF.

The rearrangement uses TRBV25-1 and TRBJ2-1; possibly TRBD1 or TRBD2 for D (6 bases each). The CDR3 contains 13 residues. Deletions cut 7 bases from V and 10 bases from J, with 17 bases between. CDR1 is MGHDK, CDR2 SYGVNS, per germline. The CDR3 coding sequence is TGTGCCAGCACCCCCGGGGGACACCGCGAGCAGTTCTTC. This sequence encodes CASTPGGHREQFF.

The chain joins TRBV4-3 to TRBJ1-6; D remains ambiguous. CDR1 is LGHNA, CDR2 YSLEER, per germline. V lost 0 bases and J 7 bases, leaving 4 bases between the germline ends. This CDR3 is 13 amino acids long. The CDR3 DNA reads as TGCGCCAGCAGCCAAGACAGAAATTCACCCCTCCACTTT. This translates into CASSQDRNSPLHF.